The 26 T cell receptor beta chains listed next were all sequenced from one sample in a study of cytomegalovirus exposure and HLA in healthy donors. Profiled with immunoSEQ multiplex PCR; TCRdb holds only in-frame clones, not every one. The table records 300,000 to 400,000 clones, 88% of them present only once. The sequenced sample was PBMCs. These receptors came from a man aged 30 to 39 in good health and CMV-seronegative.

The rearrangement uses TRBV28 and TRBJ2-1; 9 nucleotides line up with TRBD2. Germline loops: CDR1 MDHEN, CDR2 SYDVKM. This CDR3 is 16 amino acids long. The V gene end was trimmed by 3 bases and the J gene end by 5 bases; junction bases not matched to a gene: 8. Here the CDR3 reads CASSLVAGGFNNEQFF. Written as DNA, the CDR3 is TGTGCCAGCAGTTTGGTGGCGGGGGGGTTCAACAATGAGCAGTTCTTC.

Only one count was recorded for this clone. The chain links TRBV19 to TRBJ2-3; tentatively, D is TRBD2 (6 bases). Looked up from germline, CDR1 is LNHDA and CDR2 is SQIVND (reference sequence). CDR3 length: 17 amino acids. V lost 3 bases and J 3 bases, leaving 19 bases between the germline ends. The CDR3 DNA sequence: TGTGCCAGTAGTATGGGGAGGCTGAGGGATGGGACAGATACGCAGTATTTT. The encoded protein is CASSMGRLRDGTDTQYF.

This clone was seen once. The genes are TRBV7-9 and TRBJ1-1; no firm D call. This CDR3 has 13 amino acids. V lost 4 bases to trimming and J lost 8 bases, with 14 bases between them. Germline V CDR1 and CDR2: SEHNR, FQNEAQ (reference sequence). The CDR3 loop is CASSSRGVREAFF. CDR3 in DNA: TGTGCCAGCAGCTCCCGGGGAGTCAGGGAAGCTTTCTTT. The full variable domain, with the rest looked up from reference TRBV7-9 and TRBJ1-1, is DTGVSQNPRHKITKRGQNVTFRCDPISEHNRLYWYRQTLGQGPEFLTYFQNEAQLEKSRLLSDRFSAERPKGSFSTLEIQRTEQGDSAMYLCASSSRGVREAFFGQGTRLTVV.

The chain links TRBV30 to TRBJ1-2, with D possibly being TRBD1 (5 bases). Trimming took off 4 bases at V and 1 base at J, with 10 bases between the two ends. Germline CDR1 and CDR2: GTSNPN and SVGIG (reference sequence). There are 13 residues in the CDR3. Written as DNA, the CDR3 is TGTGCCTGGAATTGGGGACTTAACTATGGCTACACCTTC. This codes for CAWNWGLNYGYTF.

This clone occurred once. The chain is built from TRBV28 and TRBJ2-7, with TRBD1 matching 9 bases. In germline, CDR1 is MDHEN, CDR2 SYDVKM. Germline trimming cut 10 bases from V and 1 base from J; bases unmatched to any gene: 14. The CDR3 has 16 amino acids. The CDR3 region is CATRDREYSQSYEQYF. The CDR3 DNA sequence: TGTGCCACCAGGGACAGGGAATATTCCCAATCCTACGAGCAGTACTTC.

This chain connects TRBV2 to TRBJ1-3, with a tentative D call TRBD1 (5 bases). Germline V gene data show CDR1 as SNHLY and CDR2 as FYNNEI. This CDR3 spans 16 amino acids. The V end lost 6 bases, the J end lost 2 bases, and 17 bases lay between the germline ends. The CDR3 is CASSPDSRLTGNTIYF. In DNA form, the CDR3 reads TGTGCCAGCAGCCCCGACAGCCGATTGACTGGAAACACCATATATTTT.

This clone was recorded a few times. J is TRBJ1-2 and V is TRBV6-5; no clear D. The CDR3 has 14 residues. Trimming removed 0 bases from V and 6 bases from J, with 11 bases in between. Germline CDR1 reads MNHEY; CDR2 reads SVGAGI. Written as DNA, the CDR3 is TGTGCCAGCAGTTACTCGTCGTCTGGAGATGGCTACACCTTC. Its translation is CASSYSSSGDGYTF.

This chain connects TRBV7-2 to TRBJ2-4, with D possibly being TRBD2 (7 bases). The CDR3 covers 16 residues. V dropped 1 base and J dropped 1 base, with 11 bases sitting between them. Germline V CDR1 and CDR2: SGHTA, FQGNSA. The CDR3 region is CASSLVGGAAKNIQYF. CDR3 coding DNA: TGTGCCAGCAGCTTAGTTGGGGGGGCGGCCAAAAACATTCAGTACTTC.

This chain connects TRBV2 to TRBJ1-4; TRBD1 is a possible D gene (5 bases). The CDR3 extends over 16 amino acids. The germline CDR1 and CDR2 sequences are SNHLY and FYNNEI. Trimming took 2 bases from V and 6 from J, leaving 16 bases between them. CDR3 in DNA: TGTGCCAGCAGTGAATATCGGGGGACGATGGATGAAAAACTGTTTTTT. Translation: CASSEYRGTMDEKLFF.

V gene TRBV5-6 combines with J gene TRBJ1-5; the match to TRBD1 covers 9 bases. V trimming: 4 bases; J trimming: 4 bases; junction bases outside the gene matches: 6. The germline CDR1 and CDR2 sequences are SGHDT and YYEEEE. The CDR3 consists of 15 residues. DNA for the CDR3: TGTGCCAGCAGCCCTCGGGGGACAGGGAATCAGCCCCAGCATTTT. Residues: CASSPRGTGNQPQHF.

This rearrangement joins TRBV13 to TRBJ1-1; no clear D gene. The V and J ends lost 2 bases and 0 bases respectively, with 10 bases between them. Germline CDR1 PRHDT, CDR2 FYEKMQ (reference sequence). CDR3 length: 15 amino acids. The CDR3: CASSLSEGLNTEAFF. DNA for the CDR3: TGTGCCAGCAGCTTATCGGAGGGATTGAACACTGAAGCTTTCTTT.

The rearrangement links TRBV5-1 to TRBJ2-7, with D possibly TRBD1 on 6 matching bases. The CDR3 runs to 15 residues. CDR1 is SGHRS, CDR2 YFSETQ, per germline. V lost 4 bases and J lost 4, with 18 bases in between. CDR3 loop: CASSLQGGVVYEQYF. In nucleotides, the CDR3 is TGCGCCAGCAGCCTACAGGGTGGTGTCGTGTACGAGCAGTACTTC.

The chain joins TRBV9 to TRBJ1-1; D ambiguous. The germline V and J ends were trimmed by 4 bases and 4 bases, with 11 bases remaining between them. Germline V CDR1 and CDR2: SGDLS, YYNGEE. The CDR3 covers 13 residues. The CDR3 DNA follows: TGTGCCAGCAGCCCCGGCGGGCCCACTGAAGCTTTCTTT. Encoded protein: CASSPGGPTEAFF.

J is TRBJ1-2 and V is TRBV5-4, with TRBD1 as a possible D gene (5 bases). Germline CDR1 SGHNT, CDR2 YYREEE (reference sequence). CDR3 length: 15 residues. The V end lost 4 bases, the J end lost 2 bases, and 15 bases lay between the germline ends. The CDR3 bases are TGTGCCAGCAGCCGCACGAATGCAGGGAACTATGGCTACACCTTC. This gives the protein CASSRTNAGNYGYTF.

V and J are TRBV7-2 and TRBJ1-1; no clear D. This CDR3 comprises 14 residues. With 5 bases removed from V and 4 bases from J, the gap between germline ends came to 14 bases. The V gene's germline CDR1 is SGHTA and CDR2 FQGNSA. CDR3 nucleotide sequence: TGTGCCAGCAGCCGTCGGGAGGGTTTCACTGAAGCTTTCTTT. It translates to CASSRREGFTEAFF. The whole variable domain, remainder taken from reference TRBV7-2 and TRBJ1-1, is GAGVSQSPSNKVTEKGKDVELRCDPISGHTALYWYRQSLGQGLEFLIYFQGNSAPDKSGLPSDRFSAERTGGSVSTLTIQRTQQEDSAVYLCASSRREGFTEAFFGQGTRLTVV.

The chain recombines TRBV18 with TRBJ2-5; 7 nucleotides line up with TRBD2. The germline gives CDR1 KGHSH, CDR2 LQKENI. The CDR3 has 18 residues. Unmatched junction bases numbered 14, after V lost 4 bases and J lost 0 bases. CDR3 sequence reads: CASSQLLLWSGDQETQYF. The CDR3 DNA sequence: TGTGCCAGCTCACAACTCTTGCTGTGGAGCGGGGACCAAGAGACCCAGTACTTC.

The chain links TRBV27 to TRBJ1-5, with no clear D. The V end was cut by 3 bases, the J end by 3 bases, with 12 bases between. This CDR3 has 15 residues. Germline lookup yields CDR1 MNHEY and CDR2 SMNVEV (reference sequence). In DNA, the CDR3 is TGTGCCAGCAGTTTGAGGGCCGTTTCCAATCAGCCCCAGCATTTT. Protein product: CASSLRAVSNQPQHF.

The CDR3 DNA reads as TGCGCCAGCAGCCAAGTATCCAGTTCACCCCTCCACTTT. Translation gives CASSQVSSSPLHF. V is TRBV4-3 and J is TRBJ1-6; D not resolved. V lost 1 base, J lost 9 bases, and 7 bases lay in between. Germline assignment: CDR1 LGHNA and CDR2 YSLEER. The CDR3 is 13 amino acids.

This clone was recorded once. The rearrangement links TRBV5-4 to TRBJ2-4; the match to TRBD1 covers 9 bases. This CDR3 spans 16 amino acids. Germline loops: CDR1 SGHNT, CDR2 YYREEE (reference sequence). V lost 4 bases and J lost 7; bases outside the gene matches: 12. The CDR3 reads CASSPGQGHNGNIQYF. In DNA form, the CDR3 reads TGTGCCAGCAGCCCGGGACAGGGACACAACGGGAACATTCAGTACTTC. The full variable domain, rest sourced from reference TRBV5-4 and TRBJ2-4, is ETGVTQSPTHLIKTRGQQVTLRCSSQSGHNTVSWYQQALGQGPQFIFQYYREEENGRGNFPPRFSGLQFPNYSSELNVNALELDDSALYLCASSPGQGHNGNIQYFGAGTRLSVL.

This sequence joins TRBV19 and TRBJ1-5, with 7 nucleotides matching TRBD1. Germline V lookup: CDR1 LNHDA, CDR2 SQIVND (reference sequence). The V segment lost 5 bases and the J segment 6 bases; nucleotides outside the gene matches: 10. This CDR3 comprises 15 residues. CDR3 DNA sequence: TGTGCCAGTAGTTACGAGACAGGGATGGTTCAGCCCCAGCATTTT. This sequence encodes CASSYETGMVQPQHF.

This clone has just a few counts. J is TRBJ2-7 and V is TRBV5-1; a possible D gene is TRBD2 (6 bases). CDR3 length equals 15 residues. Germline V gene lookup returns CDR1 SGHRS and CDR2 YFSETQ. Trimming left V 0 bases short and J 5 bases short, with 15 bases between. CDR3 sequence: CASSLADRWRDEQYF. CDR3 nucleotide sequence: TGCGCCAGCAGCTTGGCTGACCGCTGGAGGGACGAGCAGTACTTC.

V and J are TRBV5-1 and TRBJ1-5; tentative D call: TRBD1 (5 bases). The length of the CDR3 is 15 residues. V lost 4 bases to trimming and J lost 7 bases, with 18 bases between them. Germline V gene data show CDR1 as SGHRS and CDR2 as YFSETQ. The CDR3 DNA sequence: TGCGCCAGCAGCCGGAGTGGGGCAGCGGGGCAGCCCCAGCATTTT. Protein product: CASSRSGAAGQPQHF. Variable domain in full (rest from reference TRBV5-1 and TRBJ1-5): KAGVTQTPRYLIKTRGQQVTLSCSPISGHRSVSWYQQTPGQGLQFLFEYFSETQRNKGNFPGRFSGRQFSNSRSEMNVSTLELGDSALYLCASSRSGAAGQPQHFGDGTRLSIL.

This chain joins TRBV4-1 and TRBJ2-5, with TRBD1 as a possible D gene (6 bases). This CDR3 contains 17 residues. Per the germline V gene, CDR1 is MGHRA and CDR2 is YSYEKL. Trimming left V 2 bases short and J 4 bases short, with 20 bases between. The CDR3 DNA reads TGCGCCAGCAGCCAAAGGGAACGACTGACAGGTCGAGAGACCCAGTACTTC. Translation gives CASSQRERLTGRETQYF.

The CDR3 sequence is CASSISRGYSPLHF. CDR3 in DNA: TGTGCCAGCAGCATATCCCGGGGGTATTCACCCCTCCACTTT. The genes are TRBV6-5 and TRBJ1-6, with D tentatively TRBD1 (5 bases). The CDR3 is 14 amino acids. The V and J ends lost 6 bases and 8 bases respectively, with 14 bases between them. Looked up from germline, CDR1 is MNHEY and CDR2 is SVGAGI.

The chain couples TRBV30 to TRBJ1-6; no clear D. CDR3 size: 13 residues. CDR1 is GTSNPN and CDR2 is SVGIG in the germline V gene (reference sequence). V was trimmed by 0 bases and J by 5 bases, leaving 5 bases between them. CDR3 protein: CAWSVRDNSPLHF. The CDR3 nucleotides are TGTGCCTGGAGTGTCCGGGATAATTCACCCCTCCACTTT.

The chain uses TRBV5-6 and TRBJ2-2; 14 bases map to TRBD2. This CDR3 spans 16 amino acids. V dropped 3 bases and J dropped 4; count of bases not matched to a gene: 2. From germline, CDR1 is SGHDT and CDR2 YYEEEE. CDR3 bases: TGTGCCAGCAGCTGGGGACTAGCGGGGGCCACCGGGGAGCTGTTTTTT. Protein sequence: CASSWGLAGATGELFF.